These T cell receptor beta chains were read from a single sample in a study of blood T cell repertoires in COVID-19. Assay used: immunoSEQ multiplex PCR; TCRdb lists only in-frame clones, some missing. The sample lists about 170,000 clones; roughly four fifths were seen once. The sequenced sample consisted of peripheral blood. These receptors came from a human donor with acute or convalescent COVID-19. The donor label of this sample is uncertain. The CDR3 runs from the conserved cysteine through the conserved F or W. A D gene is named only where the DNA matches it firmly. Expanded clones are given a class, and other clones once, few, many or no size at all.

>TRBV2|TRBD1|TRBJ1-2|NA
TGTGCCAGCAGTGAAGAGGGGGCCATTGCTGGCTACACCTTC
CASSEEGAIAGYTF
>TRBV30|NA|TRBJ2-5|NA
TGTGCCTGGAGTATCACGCAAGGGGCCAGGGAGACCCAGTACTTC
CAWSITQGARETQYF
>TRBV6-2/TRBV6-3|TRBD1|TRBJ1-2|NA
TGTGCCAGCAGTTTCGGACAGGGAAGAGGCTACACCTTC
CASSFGQGRGYTF
>TRBV3-1/TRBV3-2|NA|TRBJ2-7|NA
TGTGCCAGCAGCCAAGCGGGAGCGGACGAGCAGTACTTC
CASSQAGADEQYF
>TRBV30|NA|TRBJ2-7|NA
TGTGCCTGGAGTTCCTCGGTCCGGGACGAGCAGTACTTC
CAWSSSVRDEQYF
>TRBV23-1|NA|TRBJ2-7|NA
TGCGCCAGCAGTCCATCCTACGAGCAGTACTTC
CASSPSYEQYF
>TRBV27|NA|TRBJ1-2|NA
TGTGCCAGCATACAGAGGGGAGGGTCTGACTATGGCTACACCTTC
CASIQRGGSDYGYTF
>TRBV19|TRBD1|TRBJ1-1|once
TGTGCCAGTAGTATCGACAGGGAAACTGAAGCTTTCTTT
CASSIDRETEAFF
>TRBV6-6|NA|TRBJ1-5|NA
TGTGCCAGCAGCCGACAGACATCTACAGGTAGCAATCAGCCCCAGCATTTT
CASSRQTSTGSNQPQHF
>TRBV19|NA|TRBJ1-2|NA
TGTGCCAGTAGTATAGGGGCCGTCTCTAACTATGGCTACACCTTC
CASSIGAVSNYGYTF
>TRBV6-1|TRBD1|TRBJ1-6|NA
TGTGCCAGCAGTGAAGTAGGGGGCAGTTCACCCCTCCACTTT
CASSEVGGSSPLHF
>TRBV18|NA|TRBJ2-1|NA
TGTGCCAGCTCACCACCCCTGGGGGGTCTGTTGAATGAGCAGTTCTTC
CASSPPLGGLLNEQFF
>TRBV5-1|TRBD2|TRBJ2-1|NA
TGCGCCAGCAGTCAGCGGGAGCTCTCCTACAATGAGCAGTTCTTC
CASSQRELSYNEQFF
>TRBV28|TRBD2|TRBJ2-5|NA
TGTGCCAGCAGTAGCGACTGGGCGGGGGGGAGGTACCAAGAGACCCAGTACTTC
CASSSDWAGGRYQETQYF
>TRBV28|NA|TRBJ2-5|NA
TGTGCCAGCAGTGGGGCGAACTACCAAGAGACCCAGTACTTC
CASSGANYQETQYF
>TRBV19|TRBD2|TRBJ2-7|NA
TGTGCCACCTACGGCGGGGGTTTCCCCTACGAGCAGTACTTC
CATYGGGFPYEQYF
>TRBV3-1/TRBV3-2|NA|TRBJ1-1|NA
TGTGCCAGCAGCCTTGGAGGGAACACTGAAGCTTTCTTT
CASSLGGNTEAFF
>TRBV4-1|NA|TRBJ1-1|NA
TGCGCCAGCAGCCCTCGCGTGGCGGGATCTGGGAACACTGAAGCTTTCTTT
CASSPRVAGSGNTEAFF
>TRBV27|TRBD2|TRBJ2-3|NA
TGTGCCAGCAGCCCCTCCCTAGCGGGAGCAGGCACAGATACGCAGTATTTT
CASSPSLAGAGTDTQYF
>TRBV27|TRBD1|TRBJ2-6|NA
TGTGCCAGCACCCCGGGACAGGGGACAGCTGGGGCCAACGTCCTGACTTTC
CASTPGQGTAGANVLTF
>TRBV4-1|TRBD1|TRBJ1-6|NA
TGCGCCAGCAGCCAAGTTCAGGGGGCGGATTCACCCCTCCACTTT
CASSQVQGADSPLHF
>TRBV19|TRBD2|TRBJ2-7|NA
TGTGCCAGTAGTCCGTGGCGAGCGGGAGGAGTAGGGTACGAGCAGTACTTC
CASSPWRAGGVGYEQYF
>TRBV19|TRBD1|TRBJ1-2|NA
TGTGCCAGTAGCCTGACAGGGGGCCAACATGGCTACACCTTC
CASSLTGGQHGYTF
>TRBV5-4|NA|TRBJ2-5|NA
TGTGCCAGCAGCTGGACCCGGGGGGAGACCCAGTACTTC
CASSWTRGETQYF
>TRBV30|TRBD1|TRBJ2-1|NA
TGTGCCTGTCCTCTCAGGGGGCGATCTGACAATGAGCAGTTCTTC
CACPLRGRSDNEQFF
>TRBV11-2|NA|TRBJ2-7|NA
TGTGCCAGCAGCTCTCAGCAGGTGACCCTTGGCGAGCAGTACTTC
CASSSQQVTLGEQYF
>TRBV9|TRBD2|TRBJ2-1|NA
TGTGCCAGCAGCGTAGTTAGCGGGGGGTACAATGAGCAGTTCTTC
CASSVVSGGYNEQFF
>TRBV4-1|NA|TRBJ1-5|NA
TGCGCCAGCAGCCAGGCTCGAGGGCCACATCAGCCCCAGCATTTT
CASSQARGPHQPQHF
>TRBV7-6|TRBD1|TRBJ1-6|NA
TGTGCCAGCAGCTTAGCCTCTGGACAGGGGGCATACTCACCCCTCCACTTT
CASSLASGQGAYSPLHF
>TRBV19|NA|TRBJ2-7|NA
TGTGCCAGTAGTCCCTTAGGGGTGAATTCCTACGAGCAGTACTTC
CASSPLGVNSYEQYF
>TRBV18|TRBD2|TRBJ2-7|NA
TGTGCCAGCTCCCGAAGGGGACTAGCGGAAAACGAGCAGTACTTC
CASSRRGLAENEQYF
>TRBV5-1|NA|TRBJ1-4|NA
TGCGCCAGCAGCCCGGGGTGGGAAAAACTGTTTTTT
CASSPGWEKLFF
>TRBV6-5|NA|TRBJ1-1|NA
TGTGCCAGCAGTCCACGTGGGAGAGCGAACACTGAAGCTTTCTTT
CASSPRGRANTEAFF
>TRBV19|TRBD1|TRBJ1-2|once
TGTGCCACTAGACAGGGGGACTATGGCTACACCTTC
CATRQGDYGYTF
>TRBV4-1|TRBD1|TRBJ1-4|few
TGCGCCAGCAGCCAGGGGGACAGCGATAATGAAAAACTGTTTTTT
CASSQGDSDNEKLFF
>TRBV10-3|NA|TRBJ2-7|NA
TGTGCCATCAGTGGGAGGAGCCCCTACGAGCAGTACTTC
CAISGRSPYEQYF
>TRBV11-2|TRBD1|TRBJ1-1|NA
TGTGCCAGCAGCCAGGGACAGGGGAACTTGAACACTGAAGCTTTCTTT
CASSQGQGNLNTEAFF
>TRBV5-5|TRBD2|TRBJ2-3|NA
TGTGCCAGCAGCCCCGGGACTAATTATGGCACAGATACGCAGTATTTT
CASSPGTNYGTDTQYF
>TRBV5-6|NA|TRBJ1-1|NA
TGTGCCAGCAGCCGGGGGGCCAGGGACACTGAAGCTTTCTTT
CASSRGARDTEAFF
>TRBV30|TRBD1|TRBJ1-4|NA
TGTGCCTGTTCAAGGGACAGGGGGTTAAGAAAACTGTTTTTT
CACSRDRGLRKLFF
>TRBV2|NA|TRBJ1-1|NA
TGTGCCAGCTCCGGGGTGGTTAACACTGAAGCTTTCTTT
CASSGVVNTEAFF
>TRBV30|NA|TRBJ1-4|NA
TGTGCCTGGGCCGGAGGGGTCCATGAAAAACTGTTTTTT
CAWAGGVHEKLFF
>TRBV19|TRBD1|TRBJ1-2|NA
TGTGCCAGTAGTGGCCTAAGGGACAGGGACTATGGCTACACCTTC
CASSGLRDRDYGYTF
>TRBV7-2|NA|TRBJ2-3|NA
TGTGCCAGCAGCCCCGAGGGGGCAGATACGCAGTATTTT
CASSPEGADTQYF
>TRBV5-4|NA|TRBJ1-2|NA
TGTGCCAGCAGCTGGCTGGGTGAGGATGGCTACACCTTC
CASSWLGEDGYTF
>TRBV5-1|TRBD1|TRBJ1-2|NA
TGCGCCAGCAGCTTGCCGGGACAGTTGAACCCTGGCTACACCTTC
CASSLPGQLNPGYTF
>TRBV4-2|NA|TRBJ2-6|NA
TGTGCCAGCAGCCAGCCGACTATCGCCGGGGCCAACGTCCTGACTTTC
CASSQPTIAGANVLTF
>TRBV30|NA|TRBJ2-2|NA
TGTGCCTGGAGTGCGGGGAAAGCGGGCCCAACCGGGGAGCTGTTTTTT
CAWSAGKAGPTGELFF